What follows is one T cell receptor beta chain and its context. What it binds is unknown. All donors were healthy HIV-negative adults lacking recent acute infections or vaccinations. This sample is drawn from a study of shared clonotypes between healthy human individuals. Study observations and caveats: Sampling included only blood; tissue repertoires likely differ. An anticipated effect of sequencing depth on clonotype sharing among donors was recognized.

Libraries were prepared by immunoSEQ multiplex PCR; TCRdb keeps only in-frame clonotypes and omits some of them. This sample has some 500,000 clones, with 65% to 80% found just once. This TCR came from a woman aged 35 to 49 in good health. Some clones in this sample may be carry-over from other donors' samples. What was sequenced was PBMCs.

This chain's CDR3 is CASSSFPRGLAGIGKTQYF. The CDR3 bases are TGTGCCAGCAGCTCATTCCCCCGGGGACTAGCGGGCATAGGAAAGACCCAGTACTTC. V and J are TRBV7-6 and TRBJ2-5; 12 positions agree with TRBD2. The CDR3 has 19 residues. Germline V lookup: CDR1 SGHVS, CDR2 FNYEAQ. V lost 4 bases and J lost 6; bases outside the gene matches: 18.